This TCR beta chain was identified during a study of vaccination and CD4 T cells after COVID-19. Study-wide background: The study collected post-vaccine samples a median around 73 days after dose two, with a range of 14 to 241.

A note on this clonotype: Its antigen is undetermined.

Treatment indicated: roughly ten-day PBMC culture with coronavirus spike peptide pools or control peptides (ViraFEST assay). The Oncomine TCR Beta short-read assay generated sequence data from the DNA of cultured CD4+ T cells. Cultured CD4+ T cells were the source of extracted genomic DNA. TCRdb analysed the PCR reads with MiXCR anew, one entry per CDR3 protein. The sample has over 7,500 distinct CDR3 sequences, roughly 70% seen once. This sequence was found in a human donor who had recovered from COVID-19. Sequencing was done on a sample of CD4+ T cells from blood, cultured in vitro.

The CDR3 nucleotides are TGCGCCAGCAGCTTGGGTTCAGGGGGGAACACTGAAGCTTTCTTT. This gives the protein CASSLGSGGNTEAFF. The chain links TRBV5-1 to TRBJ1-1; TRBD1 matches at 7 bases. The J segment lost 1 base and the V segment lost 0 bases, leaving 3 bases of the junction unmatched. This CDR3 contains 15 residues. CDR1 is SGHRS, CDR2 YFSETQ, per germline.